This record looks at one TCR beta chain sequence and its context. This table comes from immunoSEQ multiplex PCR, and its TCRdb copy is limited to in-frame clones, with some not included. The sample comprises over 95,000 clones, roughly 92% of which are singletons, and 4% to 5% rests with the top ten. These data are taken from a study of T cell responses to AZD1222 COVID-19 vaccine. CDR3 length equals 16 residues. The germline V gene has CDR1 SGDLS and CDR2 YYNGEE. The ends were cut back, 0 bases at V and 1 base at J, with 14 bases in the middle. The sequence derives from an adult in good health. The sample here was peripheral blood, taken on day 0 of AZD1222 vaccination. The chain couples TRBV9 to TRBJ2-7; a weak D match, TRBD1 (7 bases). The CDR3: CASSVGWRGRSYEQYF. The DNA of the CDR3 is TGTGCCAGCAGCGTAGGATGGAGGGGGCGATCCTACGAGCAGTACTTC.